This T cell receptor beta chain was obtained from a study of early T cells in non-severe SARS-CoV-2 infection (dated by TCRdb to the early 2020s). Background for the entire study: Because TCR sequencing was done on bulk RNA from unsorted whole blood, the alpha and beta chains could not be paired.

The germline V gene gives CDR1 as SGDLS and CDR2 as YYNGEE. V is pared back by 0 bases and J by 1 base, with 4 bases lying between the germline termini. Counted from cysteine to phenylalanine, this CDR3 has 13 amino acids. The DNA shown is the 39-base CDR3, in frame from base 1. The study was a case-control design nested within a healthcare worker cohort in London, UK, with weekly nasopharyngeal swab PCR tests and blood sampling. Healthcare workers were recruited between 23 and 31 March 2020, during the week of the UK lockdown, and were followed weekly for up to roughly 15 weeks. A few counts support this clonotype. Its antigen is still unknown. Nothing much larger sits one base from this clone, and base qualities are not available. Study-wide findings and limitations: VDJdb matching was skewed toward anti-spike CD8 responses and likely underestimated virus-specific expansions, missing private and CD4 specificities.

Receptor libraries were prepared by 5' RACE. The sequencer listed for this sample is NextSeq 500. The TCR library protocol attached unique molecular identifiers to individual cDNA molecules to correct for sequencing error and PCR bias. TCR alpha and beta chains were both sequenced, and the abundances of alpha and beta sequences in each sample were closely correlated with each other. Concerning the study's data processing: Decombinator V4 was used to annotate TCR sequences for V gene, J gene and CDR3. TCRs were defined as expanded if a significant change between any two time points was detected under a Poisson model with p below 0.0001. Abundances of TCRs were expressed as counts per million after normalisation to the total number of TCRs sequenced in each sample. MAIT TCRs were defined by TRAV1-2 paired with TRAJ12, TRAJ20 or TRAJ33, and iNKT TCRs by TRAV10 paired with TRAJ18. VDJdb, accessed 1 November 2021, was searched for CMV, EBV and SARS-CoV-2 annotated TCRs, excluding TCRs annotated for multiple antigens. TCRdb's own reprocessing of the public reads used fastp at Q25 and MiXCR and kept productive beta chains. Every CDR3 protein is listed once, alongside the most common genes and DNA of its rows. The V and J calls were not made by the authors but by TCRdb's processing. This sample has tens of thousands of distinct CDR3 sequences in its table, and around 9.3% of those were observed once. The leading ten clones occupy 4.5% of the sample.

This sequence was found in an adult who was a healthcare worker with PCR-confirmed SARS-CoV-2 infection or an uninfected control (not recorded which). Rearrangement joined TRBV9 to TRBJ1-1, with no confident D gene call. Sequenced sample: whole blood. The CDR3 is CASSVGRNTEAFF. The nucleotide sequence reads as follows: TGTGCCAGCAGCGTAGGTAGGAACACTGAAGCTTTCTTT. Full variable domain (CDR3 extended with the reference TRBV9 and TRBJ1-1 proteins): DSGVTQTPKHLITATGQRVTLRCSPRSGDLSVYWYQQSLDQGLQFLIQYYNGEERAKGNILERFSAQQFPDLHSELNLSSLELGDSALYFCASSVGRNTEAFFGQGTRLTVV.